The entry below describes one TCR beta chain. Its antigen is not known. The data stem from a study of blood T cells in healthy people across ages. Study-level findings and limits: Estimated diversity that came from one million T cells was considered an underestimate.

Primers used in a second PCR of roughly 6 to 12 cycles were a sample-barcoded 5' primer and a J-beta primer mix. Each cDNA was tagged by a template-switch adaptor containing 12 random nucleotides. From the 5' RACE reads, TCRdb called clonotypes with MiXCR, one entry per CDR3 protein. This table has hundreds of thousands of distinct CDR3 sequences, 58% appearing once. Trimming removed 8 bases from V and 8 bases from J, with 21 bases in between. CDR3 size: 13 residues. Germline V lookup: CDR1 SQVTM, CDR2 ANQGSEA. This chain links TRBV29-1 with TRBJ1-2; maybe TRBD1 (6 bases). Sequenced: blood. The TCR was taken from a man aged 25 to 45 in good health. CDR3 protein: CSSNSDRSGGYTF. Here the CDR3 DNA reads TGCAGCTCTAACTCCGACAGGTCGGGGGGCTACACCTTC.